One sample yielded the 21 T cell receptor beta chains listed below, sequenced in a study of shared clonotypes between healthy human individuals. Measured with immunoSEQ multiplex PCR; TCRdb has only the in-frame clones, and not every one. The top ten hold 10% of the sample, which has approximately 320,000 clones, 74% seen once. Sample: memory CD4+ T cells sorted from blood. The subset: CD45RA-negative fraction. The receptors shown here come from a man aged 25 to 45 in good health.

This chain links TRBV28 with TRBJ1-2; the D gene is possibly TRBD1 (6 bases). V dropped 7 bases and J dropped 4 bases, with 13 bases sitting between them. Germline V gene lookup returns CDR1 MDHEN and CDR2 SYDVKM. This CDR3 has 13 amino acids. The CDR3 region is CASIGSGAYGYTF. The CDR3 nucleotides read TGTGCCAGCATCGGATCAGGGGCCTATGGCTACACCTTC.

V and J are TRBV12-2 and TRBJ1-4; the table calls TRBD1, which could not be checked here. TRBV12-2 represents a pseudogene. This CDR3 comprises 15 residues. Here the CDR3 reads CASRFKDSVNEKLFF. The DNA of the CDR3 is TGTGCAAGTCGCTTCAAGGACAGCGTTAATGAAAAACTGTTTTTT.

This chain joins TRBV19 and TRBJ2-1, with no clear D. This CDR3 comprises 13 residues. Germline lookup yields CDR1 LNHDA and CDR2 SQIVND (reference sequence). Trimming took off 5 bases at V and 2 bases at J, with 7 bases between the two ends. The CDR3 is CASSADPYNEQFF. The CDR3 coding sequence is TGTGCCAGTAGTGCAGATCCCTACAATGAGCAGTTCTTC.

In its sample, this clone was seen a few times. The CDR3 DNA follows: TGTGCCAGCAGTCCCGCCTATGACGGAAAAAACATTCAGTACTTC. It encodes CASSPAYDGKNIQYF. The gene calls are TRBV27 and TRBJ2-4; D is uncertain. With 5 bases removed from V and 4 bases from J, the gap between germline ends came to 15 bases. Germline V lookup: CDR1 MNHEY, CDR2 SMNVEV (reference sequence). The CDR3 consists of 15 residues.

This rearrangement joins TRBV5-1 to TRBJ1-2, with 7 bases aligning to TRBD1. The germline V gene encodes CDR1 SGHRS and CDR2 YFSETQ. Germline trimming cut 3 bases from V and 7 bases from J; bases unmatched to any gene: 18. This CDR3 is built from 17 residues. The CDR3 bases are TGCGCCAGCAGCTCAACTAAAACAGGGGACAAAGTTCCTGGCTACACCTTC. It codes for CASSSTKTGDKVPGYTF.

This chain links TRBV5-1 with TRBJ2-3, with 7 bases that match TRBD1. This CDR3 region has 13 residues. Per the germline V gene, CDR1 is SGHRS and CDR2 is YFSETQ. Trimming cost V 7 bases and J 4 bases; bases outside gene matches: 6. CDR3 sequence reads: CASQTQGADTQYF. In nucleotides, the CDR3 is TGCGCCAGCCAAACTCAGGGGGCAGATACGCAGTATTTT.

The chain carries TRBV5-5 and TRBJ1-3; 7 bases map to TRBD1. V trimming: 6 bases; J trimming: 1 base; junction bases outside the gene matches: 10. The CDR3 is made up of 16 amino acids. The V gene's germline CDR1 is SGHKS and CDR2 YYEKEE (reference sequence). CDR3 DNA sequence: TGTGCCAGCATCAAGGACAGGTCCCTATCTGGAAACACCATATATTTT. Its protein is CASIKDRSLSGNTIYF.

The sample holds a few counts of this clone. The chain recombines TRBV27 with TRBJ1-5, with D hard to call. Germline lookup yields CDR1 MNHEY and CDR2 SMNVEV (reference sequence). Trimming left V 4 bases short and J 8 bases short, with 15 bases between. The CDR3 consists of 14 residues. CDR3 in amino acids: CASSSLDLAEPQHF. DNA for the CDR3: TGTGCCAGCAGTTCCCTAGATCTAGCGGAGCCCCAGCATTTT.

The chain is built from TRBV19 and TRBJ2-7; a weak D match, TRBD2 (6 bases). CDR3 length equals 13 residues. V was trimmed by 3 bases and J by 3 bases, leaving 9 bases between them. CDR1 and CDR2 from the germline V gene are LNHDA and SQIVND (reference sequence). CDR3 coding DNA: TGTGCCAGTAGTATGGGACTTATCTACGAGCAGTACTTC. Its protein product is CASSMGLIYEQYF.

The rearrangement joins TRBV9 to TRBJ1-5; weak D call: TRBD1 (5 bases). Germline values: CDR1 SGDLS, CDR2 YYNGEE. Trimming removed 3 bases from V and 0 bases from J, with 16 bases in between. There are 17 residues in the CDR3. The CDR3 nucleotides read TGTGCCAGCAGCGCTGGTCGTGACAGCTATAGCAATCAGCCCCAGCATTTT. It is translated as CASSAGRDSYSNQPQHF.

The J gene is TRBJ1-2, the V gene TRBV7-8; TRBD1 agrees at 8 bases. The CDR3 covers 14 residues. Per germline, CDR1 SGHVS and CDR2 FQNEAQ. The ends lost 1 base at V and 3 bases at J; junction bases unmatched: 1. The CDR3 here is CASSLEGQDYGYTF. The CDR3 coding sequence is TGTGCCAGCAGCTTAGAGGGACAGGACTATGGCTACACCTTC.

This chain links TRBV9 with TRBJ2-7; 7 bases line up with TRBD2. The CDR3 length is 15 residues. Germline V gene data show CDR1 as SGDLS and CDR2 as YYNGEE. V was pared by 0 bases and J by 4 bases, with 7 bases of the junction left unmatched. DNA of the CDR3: TGTGCCAGCAGCGTAGGAGGCGGGAGCGGGTACGAGCAGTACTTC. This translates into CASSVGGGSGYEQYF.

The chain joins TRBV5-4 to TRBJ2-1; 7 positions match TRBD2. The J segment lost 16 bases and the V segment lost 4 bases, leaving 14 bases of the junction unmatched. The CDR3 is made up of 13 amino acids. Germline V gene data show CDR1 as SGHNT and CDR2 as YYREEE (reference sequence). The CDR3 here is CASSARDSGLSFF. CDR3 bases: TGTGCCAGCAGCGCCCGTGATAGCGGGTTATCCTTCTTC.

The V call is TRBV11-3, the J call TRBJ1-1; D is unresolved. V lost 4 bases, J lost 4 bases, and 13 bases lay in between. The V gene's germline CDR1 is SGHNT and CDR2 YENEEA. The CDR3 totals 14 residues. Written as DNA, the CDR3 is TGTGCCAGCAGCTCCAATACACGGGCCACTGAAGCTTTCTTT. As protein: CASSSNTRATEAFF.

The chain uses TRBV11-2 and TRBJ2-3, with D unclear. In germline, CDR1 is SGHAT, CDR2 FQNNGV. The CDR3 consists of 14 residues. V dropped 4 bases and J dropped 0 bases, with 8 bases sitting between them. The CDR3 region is CASSSIISTDTQYF. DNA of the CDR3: TGTGCCAGCAGCTCAATTATCAGCACAGATACGCAGTATTTT.

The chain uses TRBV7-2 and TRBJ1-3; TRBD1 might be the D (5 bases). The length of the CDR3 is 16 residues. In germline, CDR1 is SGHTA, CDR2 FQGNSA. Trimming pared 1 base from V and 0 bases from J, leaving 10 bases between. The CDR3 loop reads CASSLVGAYSGNTIYF. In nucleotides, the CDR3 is TGTGCCAGCAGCTTAGTAGGGGCCTACTCTGGAAACACCATATATTTT.

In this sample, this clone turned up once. In nucleotides, the CDR3 is TGTGCCAGCAGTTTAGGTGGGGGACAGGGGAAAGAGACCTTC. Protein: CASSLGGGQGKETF. The gene calls are TRBV28 and TRBJ1-2; 10 bases agree with TRBD1. CDR3 length equals 14 residues. V dropped 2 bases and J dropped 14; count of bases not matched to a gene: 11. From germline, CDR1 is MDHEN and CDR2 SYDVKM.

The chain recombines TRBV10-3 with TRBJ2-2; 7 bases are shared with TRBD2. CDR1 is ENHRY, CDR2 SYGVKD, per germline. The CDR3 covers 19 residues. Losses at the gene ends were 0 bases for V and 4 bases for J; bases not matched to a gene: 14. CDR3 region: CAISESKGSRGRGTGELFF. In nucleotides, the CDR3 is TGTGCCATCAGTGAGTCGAAAGGCTCGCGGGGGAGGGGCACCGGGGAGCTGTTTTTT.

The CDR3, as DNA: TGTGCCAGCAGCTTGTTAACGGGAGGGCTCGTCGGGGAGCTGTTTTTT. Protein product: CASSLLTGGLVGELFF. This chain links TRBV5-6 with TRBJ2-2; 8 bases match TRBD2. Per germline, CDR1 SGHDT and CDR2 YYEEEE. The J segment lost 7 bases and the V segment lost 1 base, leaving 9 bases of the junction unmatched. This CDR3 comprises 16 residues. The full variable domain, its missing parts supplied by reference TRBV5-6 and TRBJ2-2, is DAGVTQSPTHLIKTRGQQVTLRCSPKSGHDTVSWYQQALGQGPQFIFQYYEEEERQRGNFPDRFSGHQFPNYSSELNVNALLLGDSALYLCASSLLTGGLVGELFFGEGSRLTVL.

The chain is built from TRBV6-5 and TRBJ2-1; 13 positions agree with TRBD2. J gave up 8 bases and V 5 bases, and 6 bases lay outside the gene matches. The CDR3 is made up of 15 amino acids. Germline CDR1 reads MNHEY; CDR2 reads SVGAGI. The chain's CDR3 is CASSLLAGGPHEQFF. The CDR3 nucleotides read TGTGCCAGCAGTCTACTAGCGGGAGGGCCCCATGAGCAGTTCTTC.

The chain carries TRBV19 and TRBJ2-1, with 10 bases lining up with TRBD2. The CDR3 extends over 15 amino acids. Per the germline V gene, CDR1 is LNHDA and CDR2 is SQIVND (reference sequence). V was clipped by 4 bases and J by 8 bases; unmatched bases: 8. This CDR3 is CASSRPSGRGHEQFF. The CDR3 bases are TGTGCCAGTAGTAGACCTAGCGGGAGAGGCCATGAGCAGTTCTTC.